This T cell receptor beta chain was retrieved from a study of cytomegalovirus exposure and HLA in healthy donors (dated by TCRdb to the late 2010s). In terms of the full investigation: An earlier analysis of 550 to 700 of the donors reported about 290 Gb of sequence data and 117 million unique TCR beta sequences from some 180 million T cells. The aim of the study was to test whether cataloging public T cell receptors could identify signatures of past pathogen exposure. Typing coverage differed by locus: A, B, C, DRB1 and DQB1 were typed in roughly 629-630 donors, DQA1 in 500 to 550, DPA1 in some 610, and DPB1 in 472. Rather than using new phenotypic data, the later analysis identified candidate immune exposures from TCR beta sequences and from how often those sequences occurred across donors. The study combined high-throughput TCR immunosequencing, statistical association of individual TCRs with disease status, and machine learning to predict cytomegalovirus infection status. In addition to the first cohort of 666 subjects, a separate validation cohort of 100 to 150 different subjects was used. Across 300 to 500 genotyped donors of the cohort, an average of approximately 220,000 unique TCR beta nucleotide sequences per donor were sequenced, and roughly a sixth of those sequences were non-productive. A later analysis re-analyzed previously published TCR beta repertoires from approximately 700 donors and added high-resolution HLA genotyping to study TCR occurrence patterns. A handful of DR-DQ haplotypes were handled as single units for association and clustering because linkage in the cohort was strong. A later genetic analysis used genome-wide SNP genotypes for about 60% of the roughly 670 donors, treating that subset as a discovery cohort. Approximately 330 gigabases of sequencing data and approximately 91 million unique TCR sequences made up an early release that covered approximately 620 HLA-typed donors. Of the approximately 400 genotyped donors, roughly 80% were placed in the genetic ancestry cluster associated with self-reported Caucasian donors. An earlier analysis of around 580 of the donors used high-throughput TCR beta sequencing to judge whether each TCR beta V gene segment behaved as functional or pseudogenic. Donor age, sex, ethnicity and CMV serostatus were compiled alongside the repertoire data. Every repertoire in the discovery cohort had been generated on one and the same sequencing platform. The T cell repertoires of some 700 subjects were profiled by immunosequencing and related to cytomegalovirus serostatus. Class I and class II HLA loci were covered by the typing at four-digit resolution. Broad study findings and their caveats: Because counts were too low, roughly 18 rarely observed V segments, including chromosome 9 orphons, were left out of the earlier analysis of some 640 of the donors. The authors suggested that the approach could potentially be generalized to other disease states and immunological phenotypes. When HLA alleles, especially DR and DQ, strongly co-occurred, attributing TCR associations to individual alleles was difficult. A further reported finding was that TCR beta sequences accurately predicted the HLA-A and HLA-B alleles for most subjects in the first cohort. In this cohort, only TCR beta chains were sequenced, and detectable features were limited by the absence of alpha or paired-chain data. CMV serostatus was the only immune exposure information available for the cohort. Linkage disequilibrium might explain the correlated functional status among segregating V segments, but an unknown experimental factor could not be ruled out. According to a later analysis, TCR association rates differed among HLA loci, with DRB1 alleles showing the most associated TCRs and HLA-C alleles showing the fewest. A later analysis associated 15,000 to 20,000 TCR beta sequences with specific HLA alleles at a false discovery rate of 0.05. The study listed approximately 150 TCR beta chains as associated with cytomegalovirus. In a later analysis, most CMV-associated TCR beta chains were found to appear HLA-restricted, with HLA associations seemingly driven largely by CMV exposure. A later genetic analysis reported fewer N-insertions in productive TCRs among donors in an Asian-associated ancestry cluster than the 666-donor mean. A cluster of highly shared sequence variants was judged likely to be a technical artifact of the sequencing pipeline. In a later analysis, several top co-occurrence clusters were reported to appear linked to parvovirus B19, influenza, CMV and Epstein-Barr virus. Across donors, most TCR sequences were observed very rarely, whereas some public TCRs were present in many individuals. In an earlier analysis of around 500 of the donors, most TCR beta V segments appeared in productive rearrangements about 87% or about 30% of the time, broadly matching IMGT annotations. The classifier was reported to diagnose cytomegalovirus status with high specificity and sensitivity in both the original and validation cohorts. Presence/absence analyses assumed roughly uniform sequencing depth across donors, an assumption that may not hold. A few of the identified cytomegalovirus-associated TCR beta chains were confirmed in vitro to be specific for cytomegalovirus antigens. In a later analysis, HLA-associated TCR beta chains showed more clonal expansion and lower generation probabilities than non-associated chains that were equally common. Because HLA typing was unavailable for some donors at each locus, only the typed subset was used in association tests. A later genetic analysis associated a missense DCLRE1C variant with V-gene and J-gene trimming of TCR beta chains, and an independent cohort replicated the association.

In regard to this clone: It has no known antigen specificity.

The protocol used for the library was the immunoSEQ multiplex PCR assay. For the multiplex PCR, a mixture combining 60 forward primers for TCR Vbeta segments and 13 reverse primers for TCR Jbeta segments was used. The CDR3 region of rearranged TCR beta genes was amplified from genomic DNA by a multiplex PCR assay. On the Illumina HiSeq System, the amplified TCR beta libraries were sequenced as 87-base-pair reads. On the authors' methods: In a later analysis, tens of millions of unique TCR beta chains were counted across the 500 to 850 repertoires, and approximately 11 million of these chains were shared by at least two donors. Raw reads were error-corrected and collapsed into unique sequences with a nearest-neighbor algorithm that merged closely related sequences to remove PCR and sequencing errors. CDR3 sequences were aligned to IMGT reference sequences to assign V, D and J gene segments. For a sequence to be retained, at least a six-nucleotide match to both a V gene segment and a J gene segment was required. A rearrangement was called productive if the CDR3 had no stop codons and remained in frame with V and J, and every other rearrangement was called non-productive. CDR3 was defined by IMGT convention, running from the second conserved V-encoded cysteine to the conserved J-encoded phenylalanine. The earlier analysis of about 500 of the donors excluded sequences that lacked an unambiguous match to a single V gene segment. An earlier analysis of several hundred of the donors called V segments functional above 56.7% productive rearrangements and segregating when the between-donor standard deviation exceeded 5%. A statistical classification framework was built for diagnosing cytomegalovirus status from the catalog of TCR beta chain sequences. In a later analysis, TCR nucleotide sequences were compared against IMGT/GENE-DB human TR gene sequences so that V and J genes could be assigned. A later analysis assigned CDR3 sequences and most-parsimonious VDJ recombination scenarios with the TCRdist pipeline. In a later analysis, each TCR beta chain was defined by its CDR3 amino acid sequence together with its V-gene family, and reads without a unique V-gene family were excluded. As a way to deal with suspected cross-contamination and a sequencing artifact, a later analysis dropped 592 nucleotide sequences that were highly shared and had low generation probability. In a later analysis, a clonal expansion index for each public chain was calculated from normalized within-repertoire ranks of inferred template counts. Generation probabilities in a later analysis came from a VDJ recombination model fitted to out-of-frame rearrangements, and those results were checked against IGoR. Hypergeometric tests were used in a later analysis to score TCR-TCR, TCR-HLA and TCR-CMV co-occurrence, with a repertoire-size bias correction applied to the TCR pairs. To estimate false discovery rates, a later analysis permuted the HLA or CMV assignments 20 times. A later analysis grouped co-occurring TCRs with DBSCAN, adding TCRdist sequence similarity when clustering within HLA-allele-positive subsets. Co-occurrence clustering excluded repertoires with fewer than 30,000 or more than 120,000 public chains, plus five with anomalous nucleotide sharing. TCRdb obtained this table from immuneACCESS and retained in-frame rearrangements with V and J assigned. These tables miss some clones; where compared with another copy, unresolved V genes account for less than half of the shortfall, and the remainder is unexplained. The DNA gave D and trimming, while V, J and clone size come from that table. The sample table on file contains about 54,000 clones. The ten largest clones capture approximately 7% of the sample.

The cohort comprised some 700 healthy bone marrow donors. All cohort members were sampled while nominally healthy, although unrecorded immune exposures were likely present. The donor tested CMV seronegative and was one of the 352 seronegative cohort members. Each donor provided a peripheral blood sample, and peripheral blood mononuclear cells were used for TCR beta sequencing. Genomic DNA was extracted from the blood cell samples with the Qiagen DNeasy Blood Extraction Kit. The receptor's source is a woman in her 40s in good health and CMV-seronegative. The sample taken for sequencing was PBMCs.

The sequenced DNA is TGTGCCAGCAGCTTAGGCCCTAGCGGGGGGGCAGATACGCAGTATTTT. Its product reads: CASSLGPSGGADTQYF. The chain couples TRBV7-8 to TRBJ2-3, with TRBD2 matching 12 junction bases. The germline V and J ends show losses of 1 base and 4 bases respectively, and no gene match explains 3 bases of the junction. CDR1 and CDR2, looked up from the germline V gene, are SGHVS and FQNEAQ. From the cysteine through the phenylalanine, the CDR3 covers 16 amino acids. Only the CDR3 part of the read is kept: 48 bases, read in frame from the first base.